Listed below are T cell receptor beta chains from one sample, sequenced in a study of T-cell reconstitution after alpha-beta-depleted transplantation in children. A single record per CDR3 protein comes from TCRdb applying MiXCR to the PCR reads. The sample holds roughly 120,000 distinct CDR3 sequences; 10% to 13% are singletons and the top ten take around 35%. The sequences come from PBMCs, collected before TCRalphabeta/CD19-depleted stem cell transplant. The receptors shown here come from a boy aged 2-15 years with acute lymphoblastic leukemia, due to receive a stem cell transplant. CDR3s include the opening cysteine and the closing phenylalanine or tryptophan. A D gene is named only where the DNA matches it firmly. Clone size, where shown, is once, few, many, or a class for clones that have expanded.

d_gene	v_gene	j_gene	abundance	CDR3aa	CDR3nt
.	TRBV12-3/TRBV12-4	TRBJ1-6	many	CASSERISPLHF	TGTGCCAGCAGTGAGCGGATCTCTCCCCTCCACTTT
.	TRBV6-1	TRBJ1-3	.	CASGRESSGNTIYF	TGTGCCAGCGGGAGGGAATCCTCTGGAAACACCATATATTTT
TRBD2	TRBV5-1	TRBJ2-5	many	CASSFSGRETQYF	TGCGCCAGCAGCTTTAGCGGGAGAGAGACCCAGTACTTC
.	TRBV2	TRBJ2-2	few	CASSGTVVLRTGELFF	TGTGCCAGCAGTGGGACAGTGGTCCTGCGGACCGGGGAGCTGTTTTTT
.	TRBV27	TRBJ2-1	few	CASSHNPYNEQFF	TGTGCCAGCAGCCACAACCCATACAATGAGCAGTTCTTC
TRBD2	TRBV5-1	TRBJ2-1	many	CASSLGLAVGGEQFF	TGCGCCAGCAGCTTGGGACTAGCGGTAGGGGGTGAGCAGTTCTTC
TRBD2	TRBV24-1	TRBJ2-7	.	CATKTSSHEQYF	TGTGCCACCAAGACTAGCTCCCACGAGCAGTACTTC
.	TRBV7-6	TRBJ2-1	many	CASSPVTSQRRSYNEQFF	TGTGCCAGCAGCCCTGTCACGTCCCAAAGGCGCTCCTACAATGAGCAGTTCTTC
.	TRBV5-1	TRBJ2-1	few	CASSLGLGDPYNEQFF	TGCGCCAGCAGCTTGGGACTCGGGGACCCCTACAATGAGCAGTTCTTC
.	TRBV11-2	TRBJ2-7	few	CASSLKGMGYEQYF	TGTGCCAGCAGCTTAAAAGGGATGGGCTACGAGCAGTACTTC
.	TRBV12-3/TRBV12-4	TRBJ1-1	many	CASSSTRVEYTEAFF	TGTGCCAGCAGTTCTACCAGGGTAGAGTACACTGAAGCTTTCTTT
.	TRBV28	TRBJ2-7	.	CASSFGRAYEQYF	TGTGCCAGCAGTTTCGGCAGAGCCTACGAGCAGTACTTC
.	TRBV5-1	TRBJ2-1	.	CASREGPQAYNEQFF	TGCGCCAGCAGGGAGGGGCCGCAGGCCTACAATGAGCAGTTCTTC
.	TRBV20-1	TRBJ1-1	few	CSARPLKQGMNTEAFF	TGCAGTGCTAGACCCCTCAAACAGGGCATGAACACTGAAGCTTTCTTT
.	TRBV5-6	TRBJ1-1	many	CASSLVQINTEAFF	TGTGCCAGCAGCTTGGTACAGATAAACACTGAAGCTTTCTTT
.	TRBV6-5	TRBJ1-5	few	CASSYGTPSIQPQHF	TGTGCCAGCAGTTACGGGACACCCAGTATTCAGCCCCAGCATTTT
.	TRBV6-2/TRBV6-3	TRBJ1-2	.	CASSPDIYGYTF	TGTGCCAGCAGCCCCGACATCTATGGCTACACCTTC
.	TRBV5-1	TRBJ1-2	.	CASSLDQRVRDGYTF	TGCGCCAGCAGCTTGGATCAGAGGGTACGTGATGGCTACACCTTC
TRBD1	TRBV5-1	TRBJ2-3	.	CASSSGQITDTQYF	TGCGCCAGCAGCTCGGGACAGATCACAGATACGCAGTATTTT
.	TRBV7-9	TRBJ2-2	many	CASSAQNTGELFF	TGTGCCAGCAGCGCCCAAAACACCGGGGAGCTGTTTTTT
TRBD1	TRBV7-2	TRBJ1-3	.	CASSLVTGAGNTIYF	TGTGCCAGCAGCTTAGTAACAGGGGCTGGAAACACCATATATTTT
TRBD1	TRBV5-1	TRBJ1-2	few	CASSFGLQGRGYTF	TGCGCCAGCAGCTTCGGACTACAGGGGCGGGGCTACACCTTC
.	TRBV3-1	TRBJ2-3	.	CASSLGRLTDTQYF	TGTGCCAGCAGCCTGGGGAGACTGACAGATACGCAGTATTTT
TRBD1	TRBV14	TRBJ2-7	many	CASSWDRFYEQYF	TGTGCCAGCAGCTGGGACAGGTTCTACGAGCAGTACTTC
TRBD1	TRBV7-8	TRBJ2-1	many	CASSTQGAFGDEQFF	TGTGCCAGCAGCACGCAGGGGGCCTTTGGAGATGAGCAGTTCTTC
TRBD1	TRBV10-3	TRBJ2-7	many	CAIRPTGTGAYEQYF	TGTGCCATCAGGCCAACCGGGACAGGGGCCTACGAGCAGTACTTC
TRBD2	TRBV7-2	TRBJ2-1	.	CASSLASGSHNEQFF	TGTGCCAGCAGCTTAGCTAGCGGGTCCCACAATGAGCAGTTCTTC
TRBD2	TRBV3-1	TRBJ2-2	.	CASSPRTSGRAGELFF	TGTGCCAGCAGCCCCCGGACTAGCGGGAGGGCCGGGGAGCTGTTTTTT
TRBD1	TRBV5-1	TRBJ1-6	.	CASGRDSNNSPLHF	TGCGCCAGCGGTCGGGACAGCAATAATTCACCCCTCCACTTT
TRBD1	TRBV6-5	TRBJ1-5	few	CASSLGTGTNQPQHF	TGTGCCAGCAGTCTTGGGACAGGGACCAATCAGCCCCAGCATTTT
.	TRBV30	TRBJ2-5	.	CAWRTGTSKTQYF	TGTGCCTGGAGGACCGGGACGTCGAAGACCCAGTACTTC
TRBD1	TRBV4-1	TRBJ1-1	.	CASSLRRTGGPMAEAFF	TGCGCCAGCAGCCTACGGAGGACAGGGGGCCCGATGGCTGAAGCTTTCTTT
.	TRBV20-1	TRBJ2-5	many	CSASRRQDKQETQYF	TGCAGTGCTAGTCGGAGACAGGACAAGCAAGAGACCCAGTACTTC
.	TRBV5-1	TRBJ1-5	few	CASKLGDSNQPQHF	TGCGCCAGCAAGCTTGGCGATAGCAATCAGCCCCAGCATTTT
TRBD2	TRBV10-3	TRBJ2-1	many	CAISHQTSGYNEQFF	TGTGCCATCAGTCATCAGACTAGCGGCTACAATGAGCAGTTCTTC
.	TRBV6-5	TRBJ2-2	many	CASTRQTGGELFF	TGTGCCAGCACCCGACAGACTGGCGGGGAGCTGTTTTTT
.	TRBV15	TRBJ2-2	.	CATSRRGGEPNTGELFF	TGTGCCACCAGCAGACGAGGAGGGGAACCGAACACCGGGGAGCTGTTTTTT
TRBD1	TRBV6-1	TRBJ1-3	few	CASELGTGTIYF	TGTGCCAGCGAATTAGGGACAGGAACCATATATTTT
TRBD1	TRBV18	TRBJ2-5	.	CASSPVGQLYQETQYF	TGTGCCAGCTCACCAGTGGGACAGTTGTACCAAGAGACCCAGTACTTC
.	TRBV12-3/TRBV12-4	TRBJ1-1	few	CASSSQGDTEAFF	TGTGCCAGCAGTTCACAGGGTGACACTGAAGCTTTCTTT
.	TRBV5-5	TRBJ2-6	.	CASSQGSTSGANVLTF	TGTGCCAGCAGCCAGGGTTCAACCTCTGGGGCCAACGTCCTGACTTTC
.	TRBV20-1	TRBJ2-7	many	CSARRASGYEQYF	TGCAGTGCTCGAAGAGCCTCTGGATACGAGCAGTACTTC
TRBD2	TRBV5-1	TRBJ2-1	.	CASSLDGGSYNEQFF	TGCGCCAGCAGCTTGGACGGCGGGAGCTACAATGAGCAGTTCTTC
.	TRBV18	TRBJ2-2	.	CASSPVLSGRTGELFF	TGTGCCAGCTCACCGGTCCTCAGCGGCAGGACCGGGGAGCTGTTTTTT
.	TRBV7-2	TRBJ2-2	many	CASSFNPLQGAGELFF	TGTGCCAGCAGCTTTAACCCCCTACAGGGCGCCGGGGAGCTGTTTTTT
.	TRBV12-3/TRBV12-4	TRBJ2-1	.	CASSRRPPGYPIRFF	TGTGCCAGCAGTAGGCGACCCCCGGGCTACCCCATACGGTTCTTC